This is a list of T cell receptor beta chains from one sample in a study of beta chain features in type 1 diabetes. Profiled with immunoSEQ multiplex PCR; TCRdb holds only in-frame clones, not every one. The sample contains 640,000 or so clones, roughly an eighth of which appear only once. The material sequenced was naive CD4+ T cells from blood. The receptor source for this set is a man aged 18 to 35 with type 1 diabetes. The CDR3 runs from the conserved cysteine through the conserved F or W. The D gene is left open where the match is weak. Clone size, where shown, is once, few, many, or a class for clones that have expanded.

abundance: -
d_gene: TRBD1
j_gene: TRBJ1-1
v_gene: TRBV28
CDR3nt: TGTGCCAGCACAAGCCGACAGGGCCTTAGCACTGAAGCTTTCTTT
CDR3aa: CASTSRQGLSTEAFF

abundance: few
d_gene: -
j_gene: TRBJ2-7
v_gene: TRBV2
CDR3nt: TGTGCCAGCAGCGACTTACGGGGTCTCTACTCTGAGCAGTACTTC
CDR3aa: CASSDLRGLYSEQYF

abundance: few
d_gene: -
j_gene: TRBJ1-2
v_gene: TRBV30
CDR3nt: TGTGCCTGGAGTGGGGCAGGGTTAGGTGGCTACACCTTC
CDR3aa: CAWSGAGLGGYTF

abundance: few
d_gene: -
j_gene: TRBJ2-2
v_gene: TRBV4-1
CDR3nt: TGCGCCAGCAGCCAACCGGGACGCGGCACCGGGGAGCTGTTTTTT
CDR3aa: CASSQPGRGTGELFF

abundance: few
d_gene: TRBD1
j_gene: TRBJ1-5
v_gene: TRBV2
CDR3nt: TGTGCCAGCAGTGAACAGGGGGATCAGCCCCAGCATTTT
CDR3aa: CASSEQGDQPQHF

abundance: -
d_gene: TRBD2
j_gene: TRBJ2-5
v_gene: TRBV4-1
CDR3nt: TGCGCCAGCAGCCAAAGGGGACTAGGACAAGAGACCCAGTACTTC
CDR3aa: CASSQRGLGQETQYF

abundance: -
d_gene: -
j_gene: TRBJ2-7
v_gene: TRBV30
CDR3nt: TGTGCCTGGACGGCCCAGCTCCCCCGCGAGCAGTACTTC
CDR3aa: CAWTAQLPREQYF

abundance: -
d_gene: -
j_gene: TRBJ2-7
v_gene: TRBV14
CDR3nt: TGTGCCAGCAGCCAAGTCCGATACGAGCAGTACTTC
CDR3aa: CASSQVRYEQYF

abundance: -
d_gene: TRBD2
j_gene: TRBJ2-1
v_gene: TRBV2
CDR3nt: TGTGCCAGCGCTCGACTAGCGGCGGACAATGAGCAGTTCTTC
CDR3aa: CASARLAADNEQFF

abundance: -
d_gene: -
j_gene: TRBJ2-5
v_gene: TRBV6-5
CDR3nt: TGTGCCAGCAGACGACAGGGAGGAGAGACCCAGTACTTC
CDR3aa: CASRRQGGETQYF

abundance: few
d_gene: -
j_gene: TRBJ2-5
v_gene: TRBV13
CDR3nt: TGTGCCAGCAGCTTAGCTCTTCGGAGGGAGACCCAGTACTTC
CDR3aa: CASSLALRRETQYF

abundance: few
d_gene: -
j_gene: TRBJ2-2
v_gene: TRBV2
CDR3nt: TGTGCCAGCACAGGAACGAACACCGGGGAGCTGTTTTTT
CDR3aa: CASTGTNTGELFF

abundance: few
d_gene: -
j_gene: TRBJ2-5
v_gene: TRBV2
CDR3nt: TGTGCCAGCAGTGAAACTCCTCACACGGTGGCCCAGTACTTC
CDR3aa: CASSETPHTVAQYF

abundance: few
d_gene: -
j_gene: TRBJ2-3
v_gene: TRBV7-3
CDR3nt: TGTGCCAGCAGCTTGGCCTCGGTTGCTGATACGCAGTATTTT
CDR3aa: CASSLASVADTQYF

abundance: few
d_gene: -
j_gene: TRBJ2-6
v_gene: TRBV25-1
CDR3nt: TGTGCCAGCAGCCCCCCAGGGGCCGGGGCCAACGTCCTGACTTTC
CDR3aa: CASSPPGAGANVLTF

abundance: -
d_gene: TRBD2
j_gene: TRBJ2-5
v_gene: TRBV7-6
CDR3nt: TGTGCCAGCAGCTTAGTGTCGAGCGGGGGCCAAGAGACCCAGTACTTC
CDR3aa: CASSLVSSGGQETQYF

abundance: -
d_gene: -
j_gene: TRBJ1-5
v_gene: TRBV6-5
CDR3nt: TGTGCCAGCAGCCCAGAAGGGGGTCAGCCCCAGCATTTT
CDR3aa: CASSPEGGQPQHF

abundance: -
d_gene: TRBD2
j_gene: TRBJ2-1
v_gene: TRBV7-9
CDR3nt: TGTGCCAGCAGCTCACTAGCGTATGAGCAGTTCTTC
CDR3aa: CASSSLAYEQFF

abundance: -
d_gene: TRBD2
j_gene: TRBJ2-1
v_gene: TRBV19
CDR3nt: TGTGCCAGTAGTAACCCTGCTCGGGGGGGATACAATGAGCAGTTCTTC
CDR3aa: CASSNPARGGYNEQFF

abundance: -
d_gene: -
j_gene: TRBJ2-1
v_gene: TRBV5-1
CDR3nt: TGCGCCAGCAGCTTGGACAGGGTGTCCAATGAGCAGTTCTTC
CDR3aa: CASSLDRVSNEQFF

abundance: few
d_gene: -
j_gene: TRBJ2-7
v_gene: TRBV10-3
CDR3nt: TGTGCCATCAAGGACAGCCCCTACGAGCAGTACTTC
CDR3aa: CAIKDSPYEQYF

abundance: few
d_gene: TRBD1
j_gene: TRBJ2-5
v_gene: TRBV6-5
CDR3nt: TGTGCCAGCAGAGGACCGGGACAGGGGAGAGAGACCCAGTACTTC
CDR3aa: CASRGPGQGRETQYF

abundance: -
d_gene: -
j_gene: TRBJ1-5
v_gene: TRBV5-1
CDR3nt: TGCGCCAGCAGCTTGTCTCCGGGGGAACAGCCCCAGCATTTT
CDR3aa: CASSLSPGEQPQHF

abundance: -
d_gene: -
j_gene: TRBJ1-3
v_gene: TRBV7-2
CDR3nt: TGTGCCAGCAGCACGTGGGTAACTTCTGGAAACACCATATATTTT
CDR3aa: CASSTWVTSGNTIYF

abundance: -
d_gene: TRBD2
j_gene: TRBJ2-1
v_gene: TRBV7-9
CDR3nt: TGTGCCAGCAGCTTAGCAGGCGCGGGGGGTAACAATGAGCAGTTCTTC
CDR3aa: CASSLAGAGGNNEQFF

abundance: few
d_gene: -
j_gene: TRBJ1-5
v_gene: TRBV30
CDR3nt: TGTGCCTGGAGTCCGGGGCATCAGCCCCAGCATTTT
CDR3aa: CAWSPGHQPQHF

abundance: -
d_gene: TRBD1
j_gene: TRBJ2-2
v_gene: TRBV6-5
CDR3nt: TGTGCCAGCAGTCGACAGGGATCCGGGGAGCTGTTTTTT
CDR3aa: CASSRQGSGELFF

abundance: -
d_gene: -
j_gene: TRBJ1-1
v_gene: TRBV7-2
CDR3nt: TGTGCCAGCAGCCCCTCTTCTATGAACACTGAAGCTTTCTTT
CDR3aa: CASSPSSMNTEAFF

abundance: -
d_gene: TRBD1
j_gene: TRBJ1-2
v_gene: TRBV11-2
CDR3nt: TGTGCCAGCAGCCCGAGGACAGGTGCTAACTATGGCTACACCTTC
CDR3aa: CASSPRTGANYGYTF

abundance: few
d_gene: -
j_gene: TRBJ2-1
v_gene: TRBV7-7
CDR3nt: TGTGCTAGCAGCTCTACAAACTCTCGGGCCAATGAGCAGTTCTTC
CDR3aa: CASSSTNSRANEQFF

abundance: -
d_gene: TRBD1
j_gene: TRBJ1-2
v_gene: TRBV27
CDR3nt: TGTGCCAGCAGACAGGGGACAGGGGGCTATGGCTACACCTTC
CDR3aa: CASRQGTGGYGYTF

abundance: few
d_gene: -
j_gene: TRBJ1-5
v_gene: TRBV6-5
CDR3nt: TGTGCCAGCAGAAGGGACGGGAACAATCAGCCCCAGCATTTT
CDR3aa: CASRRDGNNQPQHF

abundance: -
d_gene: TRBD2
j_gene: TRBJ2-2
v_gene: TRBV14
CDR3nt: TGTGCCAGCAAAGGGACTACGAGAACCGGGGAGCTGTTTTTT
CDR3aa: CASKGTTRTGELFF

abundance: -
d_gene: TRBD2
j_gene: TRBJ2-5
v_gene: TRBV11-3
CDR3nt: TGTGCCAGCAGCTTAGGGGGAAGCGGGGCGCGGGAGACCCAGTACTTC
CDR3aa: CASSLGGSGARETQYF

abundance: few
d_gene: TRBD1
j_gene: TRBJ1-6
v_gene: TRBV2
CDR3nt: TGTGCCAGCAGTGCGGAGACAGGGGGAAATTCACCCCTCCACTTT
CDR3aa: CASSAETGGNSPLHF

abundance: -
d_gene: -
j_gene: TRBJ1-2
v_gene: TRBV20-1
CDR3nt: TGCAGTGCCCGCGAGGGCTACACCTTC
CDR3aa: CSAREGYTF

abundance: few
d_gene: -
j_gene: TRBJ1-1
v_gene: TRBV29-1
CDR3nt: TGCAGCGTTGAAGTTGGCCAGGGGCGGGTGAACACTGAAGCTTTCTTT
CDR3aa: CSVEVGQGRVNTEAFF

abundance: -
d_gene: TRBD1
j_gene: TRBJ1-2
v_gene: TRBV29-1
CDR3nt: TGCAGCGTTGGGGACAGAGCTAACTATGGCTACACCTTC
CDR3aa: CSVGDRANYGYTF

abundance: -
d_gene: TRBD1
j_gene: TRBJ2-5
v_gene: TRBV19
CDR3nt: TGTGCCAGTACCTCGACAGGGCAAGAGACCCAGTACTTC
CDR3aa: CASTSTGQETQYF

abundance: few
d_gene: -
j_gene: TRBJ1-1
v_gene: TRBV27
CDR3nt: TGTGCCAGCAGTACCTTCATGAACACTGAAGCTTTCTTT
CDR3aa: CASSTFMNTEAFF

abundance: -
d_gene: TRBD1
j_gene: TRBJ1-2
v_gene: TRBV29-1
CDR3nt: TGCAGCGTACGGACAGGGGTCTATGGCTACACCTTC
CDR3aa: CSVRTGVYGYTF

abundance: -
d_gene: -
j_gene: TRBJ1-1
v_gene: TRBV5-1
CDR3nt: TGCGCCAGCTACGACAACATGAACACTGAAGCTTTCTTT
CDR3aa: CASYDNMNTEAFF

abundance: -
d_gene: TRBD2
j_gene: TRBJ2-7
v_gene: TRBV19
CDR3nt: TGTGCCAGTAGTCCTTGGGGGGGTGGCCGCTACGAGCAGTACTTC
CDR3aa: CASSPWGGGRYEQYF

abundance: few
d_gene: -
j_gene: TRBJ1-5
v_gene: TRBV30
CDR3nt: TGTGCCTGGAGTCTAGGGGATCCTCAGCCCCAGCATTTT
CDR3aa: CAWSLGDPQPQHF

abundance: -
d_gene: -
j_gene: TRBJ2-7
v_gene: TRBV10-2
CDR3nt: TGCGCCAGCAGTGCTCAGGGCAACGGCGAGCAGTACTTC
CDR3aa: CASSAQGNGEQYF

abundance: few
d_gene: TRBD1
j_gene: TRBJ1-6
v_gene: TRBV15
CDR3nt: TGTGCCACCAGCAGAGGGGACAGCCGCTCACCCCTCCACTTT
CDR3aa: CATSRGDSRSPLHF

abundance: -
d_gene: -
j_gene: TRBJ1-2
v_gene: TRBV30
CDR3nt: TGTGCCTGGAGTGTATGGTCAGGGATAGGGTATGGCTACACCTTC
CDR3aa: CAWSVWSGIGYGYTF

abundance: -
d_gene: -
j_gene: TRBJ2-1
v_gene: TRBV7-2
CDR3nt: TGTGCCAGCAGCTCGACGACAGTATCACATGAGCAGTTCTTC
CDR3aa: CASSSTTVSHEQFF

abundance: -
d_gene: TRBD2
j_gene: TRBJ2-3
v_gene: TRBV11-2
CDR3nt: TGTGCCAGCAGCTTAGTAGGCGGGGGATCCACAGATACGCAGTATTTT
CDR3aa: CASSLVGGGSTDTQYF

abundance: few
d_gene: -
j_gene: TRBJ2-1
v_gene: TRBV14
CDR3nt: TGTGCCAGCAGCCAAGACGGGTCCTACAATGAGCAGTTCTTC
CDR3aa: CASSQDGSYNEQFF

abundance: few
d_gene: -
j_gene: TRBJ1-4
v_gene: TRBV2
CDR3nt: TGTGCCAGCAGGAGGGAAGACGAAAAACTGTTTTTT
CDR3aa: CASRREDEKLFF

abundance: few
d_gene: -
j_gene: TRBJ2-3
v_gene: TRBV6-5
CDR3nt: TGTGCCAGCCGCATGGGGGGACAAGAAGATACGCAGTATTTT
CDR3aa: CASRMGGQEDTQYF

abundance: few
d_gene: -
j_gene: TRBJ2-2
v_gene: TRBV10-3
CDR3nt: TGTGCCATCAGTGACGAGAGATTGGGCACCGGGGAGCTGTTTTTT
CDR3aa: CAISDERLGTGELFF